This T cell receptor beta chain was found in a study of CD8 T cells in ankylosing spondylitis. General study findings and limits: A TCR beta motif made of under 10 highly homologous variants seemed typical of ankylosing spondylitis blood. Reactive arthritis synovial fluid and blood were previously reported to contain some motif variants. Matched ankylosing spondylitis synovial fluid reportedly showed significant enrichment of disease-linked clones.

Researchers built TCR beta libraries using quantitative 5'-RACE with molecular barcodes. A single record per CDR3 protein comes from TCRdb applying MiXCR to the 5' RACE reads. The sample records hundreds of thousands of distinct CDR3 sequences, about a quarter being singletons. Comment on this clonotype: The antigen remains unidentified.

V was pared by 6 bases and J by 3 bases, with 7 bases of the junction left unmatched. This CDR3 is built from 16 residues. This rearrangement joins TRBV12-3 or TRBV12-4 to TRBJ2-1, with TRBD2 matching 11 bases. Source material: blood, either unsorted or a sorted T cell fraction (not recorded which). This sequence was found in a male donor with ankylosing spondylitis or in good health (not recorded which). Here the CDR3 reads CASRLRGLADYNEQFF. In DNA, the CDR3 is TGTGCCAGCAGGCTACGGGGACTAGCGGACTACAATGAGCAGTTCTTC.